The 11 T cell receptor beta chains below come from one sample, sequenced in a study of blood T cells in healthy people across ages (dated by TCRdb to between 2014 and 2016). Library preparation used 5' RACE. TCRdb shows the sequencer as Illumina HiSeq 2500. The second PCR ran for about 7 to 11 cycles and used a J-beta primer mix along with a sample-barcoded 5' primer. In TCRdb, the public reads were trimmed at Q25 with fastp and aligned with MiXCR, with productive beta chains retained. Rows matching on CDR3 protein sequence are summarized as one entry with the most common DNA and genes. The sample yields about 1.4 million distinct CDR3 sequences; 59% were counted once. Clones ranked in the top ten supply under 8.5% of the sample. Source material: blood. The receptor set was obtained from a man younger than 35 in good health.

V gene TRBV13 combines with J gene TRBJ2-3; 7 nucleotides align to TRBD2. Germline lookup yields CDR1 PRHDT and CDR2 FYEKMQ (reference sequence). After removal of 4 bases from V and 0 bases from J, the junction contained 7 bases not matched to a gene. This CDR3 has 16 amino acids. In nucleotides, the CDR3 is TGTGCCAGCAGCTCGGAGCGGGGCAGTAGCACAGATACGCAGTATTTT. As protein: CASSSERGSSTDTQYF.

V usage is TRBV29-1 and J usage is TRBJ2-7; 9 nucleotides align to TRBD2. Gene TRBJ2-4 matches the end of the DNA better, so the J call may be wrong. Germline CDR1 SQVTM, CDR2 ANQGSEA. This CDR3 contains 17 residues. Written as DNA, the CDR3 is TGCAGCGTTGAAGGAGCTAGCGGGGAGACGGCCGAAAACATTCAGTACTTC. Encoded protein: CSVEGASGETAENIQYF.

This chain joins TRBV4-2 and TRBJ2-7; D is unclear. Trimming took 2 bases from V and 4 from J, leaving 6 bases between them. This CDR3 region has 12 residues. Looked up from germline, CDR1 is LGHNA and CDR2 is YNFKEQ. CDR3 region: CASSQSVYEQYF. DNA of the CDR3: TGTGCCAGCAGCCAATCTGTATACGAGCAGTACTTC.

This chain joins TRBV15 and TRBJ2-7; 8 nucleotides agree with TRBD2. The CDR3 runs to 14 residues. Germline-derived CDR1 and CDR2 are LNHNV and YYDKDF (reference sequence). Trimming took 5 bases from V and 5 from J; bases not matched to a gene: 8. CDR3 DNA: TGTGCCACCAGCGATAAGCGGGAGTCCCACGAGCAGTACTTC. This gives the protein CATSDKRESHEQYF. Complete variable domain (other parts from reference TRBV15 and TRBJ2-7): DAMVIQNPRYQVTQFGKPVTLSCSQTLNHNVMYWYQQKSSQAPKLLFHYYDKDFNNEADTPDNFQSRRPNTSFCFLDIRSPGLGDTAMYLCATSDKRESHEQYFGPGTRLTVT.

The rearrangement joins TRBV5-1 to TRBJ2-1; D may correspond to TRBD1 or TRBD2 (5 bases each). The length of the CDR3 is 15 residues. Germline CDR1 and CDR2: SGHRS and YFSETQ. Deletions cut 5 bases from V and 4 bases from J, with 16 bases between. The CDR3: CASRTSGTGYNEQFF. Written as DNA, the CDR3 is TGCGCCAGCAGGACTTCCGGGACGGGGTACAATGAGCAGTTCTTC.

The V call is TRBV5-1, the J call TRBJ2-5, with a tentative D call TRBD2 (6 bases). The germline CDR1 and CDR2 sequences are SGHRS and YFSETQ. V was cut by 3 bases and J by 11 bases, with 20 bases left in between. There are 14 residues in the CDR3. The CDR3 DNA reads TGCGCCAGCAGCTCCGGGAGCGGATACAATGAGCAGTACTTC. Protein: CASSSGSGYNEQYF.

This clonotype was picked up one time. The CDR3 spells CASSLGLLQAPYEQYF. CDR3 bases: TGTGCCAGCAGCTTGGGGTTGTTGCAGGCACCCTACGAGCAGTACTTC. This chain connects TRBV5-8 to TRBJ2-7; D call uncertain. The CDR3 loop spans 16 amino acids. The ends were cut back, 0 bases at V and 2 bases at J, with 15 bases in the middle. CDR1 is SGHTS and CDR2 is YDEGEE in the germline V gene.

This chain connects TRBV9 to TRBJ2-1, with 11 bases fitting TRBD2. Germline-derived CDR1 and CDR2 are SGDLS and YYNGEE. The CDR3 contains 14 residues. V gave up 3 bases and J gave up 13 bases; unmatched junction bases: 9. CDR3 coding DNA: TGTGCCAGCAGCGCGACTAGCGGGATTGAGACCCAGTTCTTC. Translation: CASSATSGIETQFF.

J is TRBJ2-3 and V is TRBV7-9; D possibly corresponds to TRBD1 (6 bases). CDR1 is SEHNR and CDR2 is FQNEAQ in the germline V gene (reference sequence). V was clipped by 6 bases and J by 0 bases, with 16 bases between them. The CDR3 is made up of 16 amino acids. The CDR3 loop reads CASRGFPGHSTDTQYF. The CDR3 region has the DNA TGTGCCAGCAGAGGATTCCCGGGACACAGCACAGATACGCAGTATTTT.

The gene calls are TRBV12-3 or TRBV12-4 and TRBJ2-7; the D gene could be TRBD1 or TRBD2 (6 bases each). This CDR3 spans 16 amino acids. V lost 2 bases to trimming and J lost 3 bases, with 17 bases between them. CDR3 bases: TGTGCCAGCAGTTTACATTTAACGGGGGCCTACTACGAGCAGTACTTC. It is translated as CASSLHLTGAYYEQYF.

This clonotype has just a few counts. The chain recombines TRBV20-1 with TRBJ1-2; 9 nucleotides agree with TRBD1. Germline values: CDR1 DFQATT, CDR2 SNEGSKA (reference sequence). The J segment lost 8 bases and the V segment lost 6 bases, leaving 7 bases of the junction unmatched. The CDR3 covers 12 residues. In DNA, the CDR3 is TGCAGTGCCATGACAGGGGGGGGCGGCTACACCTTC. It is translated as CSAMTGGGGYTF.